The rows below give T cell receptor beta chains drawn from one sample of a study of T cells after yellow fever vaccination. TCRdb ran MiXCR on the 5' RACE reads and lists one entry per CDR3 protein. This sample has about 500,000 distinct CDR3 sequences, with less than 20% found just once. Specimen: PBMCs, collected about 5 days after the first yellow fever vaccination. The receptors were sampled from a man between 18 and 35 years old who received the YFV17D yellow fever vaccine. CDR3s include the opening cysteine and the closing phenylalanine or tryptophan. The D gene is left open where the match is weak. Expanded clones get a size class; other rows say once, few or many, or leave the size out.

d_call: -
v_call: TRBV18
clone_size: -
j_call: TRBJ1-5
cdr3_aa: CASSPVVTQPQHF
cdr3_nt: TGTGCCAGCTCACCTGTGGTGACTCAGCCCCAGCATTTT

d_call: -
v_call: TRBV5-1
clone_size: few
j_call: TRBJ2-5
cdr3_aa: CASSLDAAGFQETQYF
cdr3_nt: TGCGCCAGCAGCTTGGATGCCGCGGGGTTCCAAGAGACCCAGTACTTC

d_call: -
v_call: TRBV5-1
clone_size: few
j_call: TRBJ2-1
cdr3_aa: CASSFPGGEFF
cdr3_nt: TGCGCCAGCAGCTTCCCAGGGGGGGAGTTCTTC

d_call: -
v_call: TRBV12-3/TRBV12-4
clone_size: few
j_call: TRBJ1-4
cdr3_aa: CASSPRGPNEKLFF
cdr3_nt: TGTGCCAGCAGTCCCAGGGGTCCTAATGAAAAACTGTTTTTT

d_call: -
v_call: TRBV5-2
clone_size: -
j_call: TRBJ2-7
cdr3_aa: CASSLNFGDEQYF
cdr3_nt: TGTGCCAGCAGCTTGAACTTTGGGGACGAGCAGTACTTC

d_call: -
v_call: TRBV10-3
clone_size: many
j_call: TRBJ2-1
cdr3_aa: CAIKSGENNEQFF
cdr3_nt: TGTGCCATCAAGTCTGGGGAAAACAATGAGCAGTTCTTC

d_call: -
v_call: TRBV12-3/TRBV12-4
clone_size: few
j_call: TRBJ2-2
cdr3_aa: CASRTGRTGELFF
cdr3_nt: TGTGCCAGCAGGACAGGGAGGACCGGGGAGCTGTTTTTT

d_call: -
v_call: TRBV3-1
clone_size: -
j_call: TRBJ2-5
cdr3_aa: CASLPGLHSETQYF
cdr3_nt: TGTGCCAGCTTGCCGGGCCTCCATTCCGAGACCCAGTACTTC

d_call: -
v_call: TRBV4-1
clone_size: many
j_call: TRBJ1-4
cdr3_aa: CASSQDGQGRGEKLFF
cdr3_nt: TGCGCCAGCAGCCAAGACGGACAAGGACGAGGTGAAAAACTGTTTTTT

d_call: -
v_call: TRBV4-2
clone_size: -
j_call: TRBJ2-7
cdr3_aa: CASSPNTYEQYF
cdr3_nt: TGTGCCAGCAGCCCGAATACCTACGAGCAGTACTTC

d_call: -
v_call: TRBV4-3
clone_size: -
j_call: TRBJ2-1
cdr3_aa: CASSQDTGPGWNEQFF
cdr3_nt: TGCGCCAGCAGCCAAGATACCGGACCCGGCTGGAATGAGCAGTTCTTC

d_call: -
v_call: TRBV5-1
clone_size: -
j_call: TRBJ2-1
cdr3_aa: CASSSQTGPTYNEQFF
cdr3_nt: TGCGCCAGCAGCTCCCAGACAGGCCCAACCTACAATGAGCAGTTCTTC

d_call: -
v_call: TRBV12-3/TRBV12-4
clone_size: -
j_call: TRBJ1-2
cdr3_aa: CASSPPLDAVEGYTF
cdr3_nt: TGTGCCAGCAGTCCCCCCTTGGACGCCGTGGAAGGCTACACCTTC

d_call: -
v_call: TRBV28
clone_size: -
j_call: TRBJ1-4
cdr3_aa: CASSWDLATNEKLFF
cdr3_nt: TGTGCCAGCAGTTGGGACCTAGCAACTAATGAAAAACTGTTTTTT

d_call: -
v_call: TRBV5-1
clone_size: few
j_call: TRBJ1-6
cdr3_aa: CASSGGLSNSPLHF
cdr3_nt: TGCGCCAGTAGCGGGGGGTTGAGTAATTCACCCCTCCACTTT